This TCR beta chain is from a study of OX40 agonist ivuxolimab in advanced cancers. Overall study results and limits: Some nonresponders additionally presented with little normalized T-cell clonal expansion.

Produced via immunoSEQ multiplex PCR; TCRdb's table is partial and in-frame only. The sample holds around 68,000 clones, 75% to 95% seen once. A remark on this clone: The target antigen is unknown.

This CDR3 is built from 15 residues. V shed 4 bases, J shed 1 base, and the junction held 5 bases outside the gene matches. The V gene's germline CDR1 is SGHDT and CDR2 YYEEEE. The input for sequencing was CD4+ or CD8+ T cells sorted from blood, taken in a trial of the OX40 agonist ivuxolimab. The chain links TRBV5-6 to TRBJ2-5, with 9 nucleotides matching TRBD1. The TCR originated in an adult with an advanced solid tumor such as melanoma, head and neck, liver or kidney cancer. The CDR3 here is CASSGTGRGQETQYF. The CDR3 bases are TGTGCCAGCAGCGGGACAGGGCGGGGCCAAGAGACCCAGTACTTC.